These T cell receptor beta chains were read from a single sample in a study of human T cells and chemical hapten exposure. Each CDR3 protein gets one entry after TCRdb re-called the RACE reads with MiXCR. The data show around 75,000 distinct CDR3 sequences, about a tenth seen once. Source: whole blood, taken in connection with sensitization to the hapten diphenylcyclopropenone (DPC). The origin of the receptors is a woman aged 45-65 years with alopecia areata. Some clones in this sample may be carry-over from other donors' samples. CDR3s include the opening cysteine and the closing phenylalanine or tryptophan. Each record gives: clone size, V gene, CDR3 protein. Size is stated for part of the rows, as once, few or many counts, or as a class when the clone is expanded.

few,TRBV10-1,CASTRPEKGREQYF
few,TRBV20-1,CSASGGTSGYEQYF
many,TRBV3-1,CASSPRGGRAGNEQFF
few,TRBV5-1,CASRRDRTTDTQYF
-,TRBV12-3/TRBV12-4,CASSPGTGGRETQYF
-,TRBV29-1,CSGGIAGAEAFF
many,TRBV12-3/TRBV12-4,CATRWLAGSYNEQFF
many,TRBV20-1,CSAARGGGVTGELFF
many,TRBV20-1,CSASPAGANVLTF
few,TRBV20-1,CSARETSGRQFF
many,TRBV18,CASGTSGVYNEQFF
-,TRBV14,CASSQGLAGPDTQYF
many,TRBV24-1,CATHGGGATGELFF
many,TRBV7-9,CASSLGQVNTEAFF
many,TRBV11-2,CASSPGQAAFF
many,TRBV11-1,CASSLAGEGYEQYF
many,TRBV20-1,CSARDQGNLNTEAFF
many,TRBV5-1,CASSPRGTYEQYF
few,TRBV29-1,CSAVDSPLAKNIQYF
few,TRBV29-1,CSVPGPSRGDGYTF
many,TRBV10-3,CATNQADTDTGELFF
many,TRBV6-5,CASRRDEGGLEQYF
many,TRBV24-1,CATSSGETGNQPQHF
-,TRBV20-1,CSARLLAGVGNEQFF
few,TRBV20-1,CSASGKYEQYF
many,TRBV20-1,CSAKAGWNEQFF
few,TRBV6-5,CASSKGGGYGYTF
many,TRBV14,CASSHLGLHNEQFF
few,TRBV29-1,CSVGSQVAIQYF
many,TRBV29-1,CSARQKTNYGYTF
many,TRBV15,CATSRWGEQFF
-,TRBV29-1,CSVLRDFGTDTQYF
-,TRBV5-4,CASSLGGLAGVSEQFF
-,TRBV2,CASSELGQGRTETQYF
many,TRBV30,CAWRQGNTGELFF
few,TRBV29-1,CSVTQGRGTEAFF
-,TRBV28,CASSIPQGPAETQYF
many,TRBV7-9,CASSLGVGKGQAFF
few,TRBV10-3,CATFSDPREQYF
-,TRBV12-3/TRBV12-4,CASSTQGNNYGYTF